Included here is one TCR beta chain sequence, with context. These data are taken from a study of blood T cell repertoires in COVID-19. Study-wide background: The United States, Italy and Spain provided the acute and convalescent COVID-19 samples. The analysed material was cDNA or gDNA that came from T cells, B-cell-depleted T cells, or PBMCs.

CDR3 length: 18 residues. Germline V gives CDR1 MGHRA, CDR2 YSYEKL. The trim removed 1 base at V and 1 base at J, leaving 10 bases unmatched. As handled by the study authors: Nucleated cell number was recorded as an estimate derived from reference gene primer amplification. TCRdb's copy holds only in-frame clones and misses some; the assay was immunoSEQ multiplex PCR. V, J and clone size were drawn from that table, and D and trimming were deduced from the DNA. The sample lists hundreds of thousands of clones, 90% seen once, with less than 2% in the top ten. The material sequenced was PBMCs or T cells enriched from blood (not recorded which). The chain recombines TRBV4-1 with TRBJ2-1; 7 bases are a match to TRBD1. This receptor was taken from a woman between 18 and 30 years old with acute COVID-19. This chain's CDR3 is CASSQVTGEPGSYNEQFF. CDR3 DNA sequence: TGCGCCAGCAGCCAAGTCACAGGGGAGCCAGGATCCTACAATGAGCAGTTCTTC.